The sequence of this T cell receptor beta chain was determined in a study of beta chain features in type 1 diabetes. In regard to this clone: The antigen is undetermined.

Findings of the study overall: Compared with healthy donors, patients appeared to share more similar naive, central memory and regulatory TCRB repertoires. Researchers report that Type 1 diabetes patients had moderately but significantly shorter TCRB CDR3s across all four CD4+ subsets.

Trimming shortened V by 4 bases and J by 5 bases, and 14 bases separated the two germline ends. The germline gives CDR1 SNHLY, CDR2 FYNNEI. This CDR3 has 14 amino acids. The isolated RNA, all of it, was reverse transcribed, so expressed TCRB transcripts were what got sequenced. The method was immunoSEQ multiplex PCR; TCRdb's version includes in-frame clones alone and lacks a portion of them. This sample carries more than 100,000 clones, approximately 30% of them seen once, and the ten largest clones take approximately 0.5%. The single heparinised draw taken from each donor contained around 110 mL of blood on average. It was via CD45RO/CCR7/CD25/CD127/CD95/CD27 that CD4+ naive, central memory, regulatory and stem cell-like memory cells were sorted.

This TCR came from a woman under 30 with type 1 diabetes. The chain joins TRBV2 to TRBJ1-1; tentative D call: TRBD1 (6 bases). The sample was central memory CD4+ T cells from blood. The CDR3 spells CASSGEGGRTEAFF. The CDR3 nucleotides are TGTGCCAGCAGTGGGGAGGGGGGGCGGACTGAAGCTTTCTTT.